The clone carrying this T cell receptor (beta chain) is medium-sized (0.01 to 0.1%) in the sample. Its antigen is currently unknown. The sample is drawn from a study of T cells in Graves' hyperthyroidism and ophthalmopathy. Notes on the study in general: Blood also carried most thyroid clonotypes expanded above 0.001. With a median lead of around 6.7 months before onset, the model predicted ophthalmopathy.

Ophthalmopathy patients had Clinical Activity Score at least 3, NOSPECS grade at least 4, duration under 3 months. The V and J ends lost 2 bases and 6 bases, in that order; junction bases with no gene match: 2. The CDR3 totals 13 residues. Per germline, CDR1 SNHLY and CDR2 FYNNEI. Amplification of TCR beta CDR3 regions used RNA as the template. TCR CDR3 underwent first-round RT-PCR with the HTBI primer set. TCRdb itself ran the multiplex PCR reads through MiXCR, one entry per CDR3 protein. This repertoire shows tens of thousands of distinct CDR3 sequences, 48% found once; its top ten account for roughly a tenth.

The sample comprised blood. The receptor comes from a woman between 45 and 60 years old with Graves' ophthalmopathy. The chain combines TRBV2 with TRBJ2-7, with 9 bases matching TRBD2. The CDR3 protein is CASSESGGSEQYF. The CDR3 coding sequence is TGTGCCAGCAGTGAAAGCGGGGGGTCCGAGCAGTACTTC.